This paragraph covers one TCR beta chain sequence. Its antigen remains unknown. The assay used deep level. Only in-frame clones appear in the TCRdb table, and some are missing; sequencing was by immunoSEQ multiplex PCR. Of approximately 2.1 million clones in the sample, roughly 93% are singletons; the top ten hold under 0.45%. The data stem from a study of shared clonotypes between healthy human individuals. Study results and limitations: Blood alone was sampled, and tissue repertoires likely differ. Estimated richness values were generally larger in naive subsets than in memory subsets. A handful of donors had about 5% of their naive CD4 clonotypes in common.

The clonotype was recovered from a man between 18 and 35 years old in good health. Some clones in this sample may be carry-over from other donors' samples. Sample: naive CD4+ T cells from PBMCs. Specified subset: CD45RA+ positively selected.

CDR3 DNA sequence: TGCGCCAGCAGCACACAGACAGGGGGCTACGAGCAGTACTTC. It yields the protein CASSTQTGGYEQYF. This chain uses TRBV5-1 with TRBJ2-7; TRBD1 matches 9 bases. CDR1 and CDR2 from the germline V gene are SGHRS and YFSETQ. Trimming removed 4 bases from V and 3 bases from J; junction bases left unmatched: 5. CDR3 length: 14 residues.